This T cell receptor (beta chain) was obtained from a study of blood T cells in healthy people across ages. Study information: About one barcoded beta molecule per two T cells came from capture by template switching. General observations from the study: In the absence of known donor CMV status, changes in expanded clonotypes were possibly confounded.

Primers used in a second PCR of roughly 7 to 12 cycles were a sample-barcoded 5' primer and a J-beta primer mix. Using its own MiXCR run on the 5' RACE reads, TCRdb lists one record per CDR3 protein. Of approximately 1,700,000 distinct CDR3 sequences in the sample, approximately 40% were seen once. Each donor gave roughly 10 milliliters of peripheral blood. Details on this clonotype: Its antigen is currently unknown.

The specimen was blood. This receptor was taken from a human donor in good health.

The CDR3 loop is CASSQDWGGAFYNEQFF. The CDR3 coding sequence is TGCGCCAGCAGCCAAGATTGGGGGGGGGCCTTTTACAATGAGCAGTTCTTC. V is TRBV4-3 and J is TRBJ2-1, with D perhaps TRBD2 (7 bases). This CDR3 is built from 17 residues. From germline, CDR1 is LGHNA and CDR2 YSLEER. Trimming removed 0 bases from V and 4 bases from J, with 16 bases in between.